Included here is one T cell receptor (beta chain) sequence, with context. This record belongs to a study of T-cell memory formation after mild COVID-19. TCRdb reanalysed the 5' RACE reads using MiXCR and keeps one entry per CDR3 protein. This table has around 65,000 distinct CDR3 sequences, around 10% appearing once. V dropped 6 bases and J dropped 1 base, with 3 bases sitting between them. CDR3 length: 10 residues. The V gene's germline CDR1 is SQVTM and CDR2 ANQGSEA. This chain links TRBV29-1 with TRBJ1-1; no clear D gene. The sequence was collected from a man aged 18 to 29 who had mild COVID-19 (a few samples of this study predate the infection). Cell type and time point are not known. The source material was PBMCs or a T cell subset sorted from them (not recorded which). The CDR3 DNA reads as TGCAGCGTGACGAACACTGAAGCTTTCTTT. This encodes CSVTNTEAFF.